This entry features one TCR beta chain sequence. The data derive from a study of CD8 T cells in Susac syndrome. V lost 11 bases and J lost 5, with 16 bases in between. From germline, CDR1 is MDHEN and CDR2 SYDVKM. The CDR3 is 13 residues long. Roughly 0.5 to 1 ug RNA was reverse transcribed with random hexamers. The amplification used immunoSEQ multiplex PCR on TCR beta CDR3; it spanned 54 Vbeta and 13 Jbeta. TCRdb used MiXCR to reprocess the immunoSEQ multiplex PCR reads, holding one entry per CDR3 protein. The sample lists some 300,000 distinct CDR3 sequences, approximately 84% occurring once. Sequencing was performed on CD8+ T cells from PBMCs. This sequence was found in a human donor with multiple sclerosis. The chain joins TRBV28 to TRBJ2-1, with D possibly TRBD1 on 5 matching bases. In nucleotides, the CDR3 is TGTGCCGAAGTCATAGGGGCCAACAATGAGCAGTTCTTC. Its protein is CAEVIGANNEQFF. The complete variable domain, with remaining parts taken from reference TRBV28 and TRBJ2-1, reads DVKVTQSSRYLVKRTGEKVFLECVQDMDHENMFWYRQDPGLGLRLIYFSYDVKMKEKGDIPEGYSVSREKKERFSLILESASTNQTSMYLCAEVIGANNEQFFGPGTRLTVL.